The 6 T cell receptor beta chains given below trace back to one sample, sequenced in a study of radiation and T cells in renal cell carcinoma. Time point of the sample: blood 2 weeks post-SBRT. Treatment: 15 Gy SBRT to primary tumor, nephrectomy 4 weeks later. Assay used: immunoSEQ multiplex PCR; TCRdb lists only in-frame clones, some missing. The table records more than 95,000 clones, 81% of them present only once. The sample was blood, taken from a patient whose treatment included radiotherapy and nephrectomy. The source of these receptors is a man aged 50 to 59 with renal cell carcinoma.

The chain recombines TRBV6-1 with TRBJ1-5, with D possibly being TRBD1 (5 bases). The CDR3 runs 13 residues. From germline, CDR1 is MNHNS and CDR2 SASEGT. The V end was cut by 3 bases, the J end by 7 bases, with 10 bases between. The chain's CDR3 is CASSDNRYQPQHF. The CDR3 nucleotides read TGTGCCAGCAGTGATAACAGGTACCAGCCCCAGCATTTT.

This clone was recorded a few times. The chain couples TRBV19 to TRBJ2-3; TRBD2 matches 11 bases. Germline CDR1 is LNHDA and CDR2 is SQIVND (reference sequence). The J segment lost 0 bases and the V segment lost 4 bases, leaving 0 bases of the junction unmatched. The CDR3 is 15 amino acids. CDR3: CASSRTSGSTDTQYF. In nucleotides, the CDR3 is TGTGCCAGTAGTAGGACTAGCGGGAGCACAGATACGCAGTATTTT.

The rearrangement uses TRBV30 and TRBJ1-2, with a tentative D call TRBD1 (5 bases). The CDR3 is 15 residues long. With 3 bases removed from V and 4 bases from J, the gap between germline ends came to 18 bases. In germline, CDR1 is GTSNPN, CDR2 SVGIG (reference sequence). The DNA of the CDR3 is TGTGCCTGGAGGCTACGTCAGGGAGGGAGCTATGGCTACACCTTC. It codes for CAWRLRQGGSYGYTF.

The V and J genes are TRBV7-9 and TRBJ1-3, with D possibly TRBD1 on 6 matching bases. In germline, CDR1 is SEHNR, CDR2 FQNEAQ (reference sequence). The CDR3 is made up of 16 amino acids. Trimming cost V 2 bases and J 4 bases, with 15 bases left between them. As DNA, the CDR3 is TGTGCCAGCAGCTTATTGGGGGGCACATCAGGAAACACCATATATTTT. This encodes CASSLLGGTSGNTIYF.

The chain carries TRBV5-1 and TRBJ1-5; D unresolved. The germline V gene encodes CDR1 SGHRS and CDR2 YFSETQ. The V end was cut by 4 bases, the J end by 9 bases, with 20 bases between. This CDR3 region has 15 residues. CDR3 sequence: CASSLLPSELGPQHF. The CDR3, as DNA: TGCGCCAGCAGCCTGCTACCGTCCGAGCTGGGGCCCCAGCATTTT.

This chain uses TRBV5-4 with TRBJ1-2; 8 bases agree with TRBD1. V shed 0 bases and J 7 bases; nucleotides not matched to a gene: 5. The CDR3 length is 14 residues. CDR1 is SGHNT and CDR2 is YYREEE in the germline V gene (reference sequence). The CDR3 sequence: CASSLGQGAAGYTF. The CDR3 coding sequence is TGTGCCAGCAGCTTGGGTCAGGGGGCGGCTGGCTACACCTTC.